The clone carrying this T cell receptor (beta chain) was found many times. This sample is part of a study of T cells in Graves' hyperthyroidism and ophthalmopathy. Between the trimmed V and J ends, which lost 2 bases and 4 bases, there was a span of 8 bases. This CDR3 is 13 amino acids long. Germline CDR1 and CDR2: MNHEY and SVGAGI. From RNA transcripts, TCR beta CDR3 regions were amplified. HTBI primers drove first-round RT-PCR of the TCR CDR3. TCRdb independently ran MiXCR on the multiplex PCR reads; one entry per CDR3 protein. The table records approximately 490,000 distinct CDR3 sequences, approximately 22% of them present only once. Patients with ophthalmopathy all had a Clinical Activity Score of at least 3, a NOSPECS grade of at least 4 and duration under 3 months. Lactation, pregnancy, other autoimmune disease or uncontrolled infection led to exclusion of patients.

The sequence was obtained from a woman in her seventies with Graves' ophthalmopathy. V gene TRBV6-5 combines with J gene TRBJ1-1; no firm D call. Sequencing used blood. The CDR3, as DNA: TGTGCCAGCAGTTACCGAACGGCCACTGAAGCTTTCTTT. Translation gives CASSYRTATEAFF.